The 27 T cell receptor beta chains given below trace back to one sample, sequenced in a study of shared clonotypes between healthy human individuals. Generated by immunoSEQ multiplex PCR, the TCRdb table keeps only in-frame clones and is missing some. The sample includes roughly 1,500,000 clones, 98% of them seen just once. Sequenced: naive CD4+ T cells sorted from blood. Specified subset: CD45RA+ positively selected. The receptors here all came from a young man in good health.

The V and J genes are TRBV6-1 and TRBJ2-7; 7 nucleotides line up with TRBD2. The CDR3 totals 11 residues. The V and J ends lost 5 bases and 9 bases, in that order; junction bases with no gene match: 4. The V gene's germline CDR1 is MNHNS and CDR2 SASEGT. The CDR3 coding sequence is TGTGCCAGCAGTACCTCGGGAGGGCAGTACTTC. It translates to CASSTSGGQYF.

The chain links TRBV9 to TRBJ2-2, with D perhaps matching TRBD1 (6 bases). This CDR3 spans 15 amino acids. V lost 4 bases to trimming and J lost 2 bases, with 12 bases between them. The germline gives CDR1 SGDLS, CDR2 YYNGEE. The DNA of the CDR3 is TGTGCCAGCAGCCCCCGACAGGTTAACACCGGGGAGCTGTTTTTT. Protein product: CASSPRQVNTGELFF.

This clone occurred once. The rearrangement joins TRBV5-1 to TRBJ2-3; a weak D match, TRBD2 (6 bases). Germline V lookup: CDR1 SGHRS, CDR2 YFSETQ. V was shortened by 0 bases and J by 2 bases, with 16 bases between the two germline ends. The CDR3 runs to 17 residues. The CDR3 region is CASSLEAGTPSTDTQYF. CDR3 coding DNA: TGCGCCAGCAGCTTGGAAGCTGGGACTCCGTCCACAGATACGCAGTATTTT.

As DNA, the CDR3 is TGTGCCAGCAGCGTAGATGTCAGAGCCTACGAGCAGTACTTC. Translated, it gives CASSVDVRAYEQYF. V and J are TRBV9 and TRBJ2-7; D remains unclear. Germline V gene lookup returns CDR1 SGDLS and CDR2 YYNGEE. V was clipped by 0 bases and J by 2 bases, with 9 bases between them. This CDR3 is 14 amino acids long.

This chain links TRBV4-3 with TRBJ2-2, with 8 bases identical to TRBD1. This CDR3 is built from 16 residues. Trimming took 2 bases from V and 4 from J; bases not matched to a gene: 6. CDR1 is LGHNA, CDR2 YSLEER, per germline. The CDR3 nucleotides read TGCGCCAGCAGCCAAAGACAGGGGCTTGTCACCGGGGAGCTGTTTTTT. This gives the protein CASSQRQGLVTGELFF.

The chain couples TRBV7-9 to TRBJ1-3, with D possibly TRBD1 on 6 matching bases. The germline V gene encodes CDR1 SEHNR and CDR2 FQNEAQ (reference sequence). V was clipped by 10 bases and J by 1 base, with 20 bases between them. The CDR3 totals 16 residues. DNA of the CDR3: TGTGCCACCCTAACTGGACAGCGCATTTCTGGAAACACCATATATTTT. Residues: CATLTGQRISGNTIYF.

The gene calls are TRBV30 and TRBJ1-3; no clear D gene. Germline CDR1 is GTSNPN and CDR2 is SVGIG (reference sequence). The CDR3 has 12 residues. V was trimmed by 4 bases and J by 0 bases, leaving 4 bases between them. CDR3 nucleotide sequence: TGTGCCTGGACCGTCTCTGGAAACACCATATATTTT. Its protein product is CAWTVSGNTIYF. Full variable domain (remainder filled in from reference TRBV30 and TRBJ1-3): SQTIHQWPATLVQPVGSPLSLECTVEGTSNPNLYWYRQAAGRGLQLLFYSVGIGQISSEVPQNLSASRPQDRQFILSSKKLLLSDSGFYLCAWTVSGNTIYFGEGSWLTVV.

This clone has only one observation. The chain recombines TRBV11-2 with TRBJ2-3; D gene uncertain. Trimming took 1 base from V and 0 from J, leaving 11 bases between them. The CDR3 spans 16 residues. Germline lookup yields CDR1 SGHAT and CDR2 FQNNGV. CDR3 residues: CASSLGHLRSTDTQYF. CDR3 coding DNA: TGTGCCAGCAGCTTAGGACACCTTAGGAGCACAGATACGCAGTATTTT.

The chain combines TRBV28 with TRBJ1-4; D remains unclear. CDR1 and CDR2 from the germline V gene are MDHEN and SYDVKM. This CDR3 has 13 residues. Trimming removed 5 bases at V and 2 bases at J, with 6 bases between. The CDR3, as DNA: TGTGCCAGCAGTACTGGGACTAATGAAAAACTGTTTTTT. This sequence encodes CASSTGTNEKLFF. The full variable domain, rest sourced from reference TRBV28 and TRBJ1-4, is DVKVTQSSRYLVKRTGEKVFLECVQDMDHENMFWYRQDPGLGLRLIYFSYDVKMKEKGDIPEGYSVSREKKERFSLILESASTNQTSMYLCASSTGTNEKLFFGSGTQLSVL.

This clone was recorded once. The rearrangement joins TRBV7-6 to TRBJ2-5; D is unresolved. The germline V gene encodes CDR1 SGHVS and CDR2 FNYEAQ. The CDR3 spans 15 residues. V gave up 5 bases and J gave up 0 bases, with 13 bases separating them. CDR3 in DNA: TGTGCCAGCAGCCCAGTACGGCACAACCAAGAGACCCAGTACTTC. Protein sequence: CASSPVRHNQETQYF.

The V call is TRBV18, the J call TRBJ2-1; 8 bases agree with TRBD1. V lost 6 bases, J lost 5 bases, and 6 bases stayed unmatched. The CDR3 covers 14 residues. CDR1 is KGHSH and CDR2 is LQKENI in the germline V gene. CDR3 nucleotide sequence: TGTGCCAGCTCCCCGGACAGGGAGAACAATGAGCAGTTCTTC. It is translated as CASSPDRENNEQFF.

This chain uses TRBV18 with TRBJ2-5; 10 bases are a match to TRBD2. The CDR3 has 15 residues. The V gene end was trimmed by 3 bases and the J gene end by 4 bases; junction bases not matched to a gene: 5. Germline assignment: CDR1 KGHSH and CDR2 LQKENI. The CDR3 DNA is TGTGCCAGCTCACCTACGACTAGCGGGCCAGAGACCCAGTACTTC. This translates into CASSPTTSGPETQYF. The full variable domain, completed using reference TRBV18 and TRBJ2-5, is NAGVMQNPRHLVRRRGQEARLRCSPMKGHSHVYWYRQLPEEGLKFMVYLQKENIIDESGMPKERFSAEFPKEGPSILRIQQVVRGDSAAYFCASSPTTSGPETQYFGPGTRLLVL.

The sample holds one count of this clone. This chain joins TRBV7-2 and TRBJ2-3; 9 nucleotides line up with TRBD1. Looked up from germline, CDR1 is SGHTA and CDR2 is FQGNSA. The J segment lost 2 bases and the V segment lost 6 bases, leaving 6 bases of the junction unmatched. The CDR3 consists of 15 residues. CDR3 in amino acids: CASRGTGIITDTQYF. CDR3 in DNA: TGTGCCAGCAGGGGGACAGGGATAATCACAGATACGCAGTATTTT.

This chain links TRBV28 with TRBJ2-5, with 7 bases fitting TRBD1. After removal of 6 bases from V and 3 bases from J, the junction contained 10 bases not matched to a gene. The CDR3 length is 15 residues. Germline CDR1 and CDR2: MDHEN and SYDVKM. The DNA for the CDR3 is TGTGCCAGCAGCACAAGGCGACAGGGAGAAGAGACCCAGTACTTC. This codes for CASSTRRQGEETQYF.

The chain has TRBV5-1 and TRBJ2-5, with TRBD2 as a possible D gene (6 bases). CDR3 size: 16 residues. V lost 0 bases and J lost 5, with 17 bases in between. The germline V gene has CDR1 SGHRS and CDR2 YFSETQ. The DNA for the CDR3 is TGCGCCAGCAGCTTGGAAGCCGGAGCGGGTGGGGAGACCCAGTACTTC. It codes for CASSLEAGAGGETQYF. The variable domain in full, completed from reference TRBV5-1 and TRBJ2-5, reads KAGVTQTPRYLIKTRGQQVTLSCSPISGHRSVSWYQQTPGQGLQFLFEYFSETQRNKGNFPGRFSGRQFSNSRSEMNVSTLELGDSALYLCASSLEAGAGGETQYFGPGTRLLVL.

This sequence joins TRBV15 and TRBJ2-1; D tentatively fits TRBD1 or TRBD2 (5 bases each). CDR1 and CDR2 (germline): LNHNV, YYDKDF (reference sequence). The CDR3 length is 16 residues. The ends were cut back, 6 bases at V and 0 bases at J, with 15 bases in the middle. This chain's CDR3 is CATRSDRGHSYNEQFF. The CDR3 DNA reads as TGTGCCACCAGGAGTGATCGGGGCCACTCCTACAATGAGCAGTTCTTC. Together with reference TRBV15 and TRBJ2-1, the CDR3 gives the full variable domain: DAMVIQNPRYQVTQFGKPVTLSCSQTLNHNVMYWYQQKSSQAPKLLFHYYDKDFNNEADTPDNFQSRRPNTSFCFLDIRSPGLGDTAMYLCATRSDRGHSYNEQFFGPGTRLTVL.

The chain has TRBV19 and TRBJ2-7; D unresolved. The CDR3 contains 13 residues. V was pared by 4 bases and J by 0 bases, with 7 bases between. Germline-derived CDR1 and CDR2 are LNHDA and SQIVND (reference sequence). CDR3 loop: CASSTSTSYEQYF. The CDR3 DNA sequence: TGTGCCAGTAGTACGAGTACCTCCTACGAGCAGTACTTC.

The chain employs TRBV5-1 and TRBJ2-3; 9 bases are shared with TRBD2. J gave up 3 bases and V 6 bases, and 11 bases lay outside the gene matches. The CDR3 totals 16 residues. CDR1 is SGHRS, CDR2 YFSETQ, per germline. DNA for the CDR3: TGCGCCAGCACTAGCGGGATAGGGGTAGTAACAGATACGCAGTATTTT. It translates to CASTSGIGVVTDTQYF.

The chain couples TRBV5-5 to TRBJ1-4; D may be TRBD1 (5 bases). The CDR3 has 17 residues. Trimming took 0 bases from V and 7 from J, leaving 19 bases between them. Germline CDR1 SGHKS, CDR2 YYEKEE (reference sequence). CDR3 bases: TGTGCCAGCAGCTTGGCTTCCTCCGGGGCCCGGCTTGAAAAACTGTTTTTT. Translating it yields CASSLASSGARLEKLFF.

This rearrangement joins TRBV9 to TRBJ2-7, with D tentatively TRBD1 (5 bases). The CDR3 runs 15 residues. Trimming took off 4 bases at V and 3 bases at J, with 17 bases between the two ends. Germline CDR1 and CDR2: SGDLS and YYNGEE. The CDR3 sequence: CASSSTGTGVYEQYF. The CDR3 nucleotides read TGTGCCAGCAGCTCTACTGGAACAGGAGTCTACGAGCAGTACTTC.

The rearrangement joins TRBV5-1 to TRBJ2-2; D perhaps matches TRBD2 (6 bases). Per the germline V gene, CDR1 is SGHRS and CDR2 is YFSETQ. This CDR3 region has 14 residues. The V end lost 4 bases, the J end lost 9 bases, and 16 bases lay between the germline ends. The CDR3 region is CASSVSWRDWELFF. DNA of the CDR3: TGCGCCAGCAGCGTGAGCTGGAGGGACTGGGAGCTGTTTTTT.

The J gene is TRBJ2-2, the V gene TRBV19; possible D gene TRBD2, 5 bases. CDR3 length: 15 residues. The germline V gene encodes CDR1 LNHDA and CDR2 SQIVND (reference sequence). Trimming removed 4 bases from V and 3 bases from J, with 12 bases in between. DNA of the CDR3: TGTGCCAGTAGTACGCGGGCCGGGGACACCGGGGAGCTGTTTTTT. This gives the protein CASSTRAGDTGELFF.

The V and J genes are TRBV11-2 and TRBJ1-2, with TRBD1 matching 7 bases. The CDR3 spans 14 residues. CDR1 SGHAT and CDR2 FQNNGV come from the germline V gene. V gave up 2 bases and J gave up 7 bases; unmatched junction bases: 7. As DNA, the CDR3 is TGTGCCAGCAGCTTACTAACAGGGGCCGCTGGCTACACCTTC. This gives the protein CASSLLTGAAGYTF.

This clone came up once. CDR3 nucleotide sequence: TGTGCCAGCAGCTTAGTTCCCGGAGCCTACGAGCAGTACTTC. Translation gives CASSLVPGAYEQYF. The chain has TRBV7-6 and TRBJ2-7; unclear D gene. The CDR3 is 14 residues long. Germline CDR1 SGHVS, CDR2 FNYEAQ. V lost 1 base, J lost 2 bases, and 9 bases lay in between.

This chain joins TRBV5-5 and TRBJ2-4; D unresolved. CDR1 is SGHKS, CDR2 YYEKEE, per germline (reference sequence). The V and J ends lost 4 bases and 0 bases respectively, with 5 bases between them. There are 13 residues in the CDR3. The CDR3 DNA reads TGTGCCAGCAGCCTCTTAGCCAAAAACATTCAGTACTTC. Its protein product is CASSLLAKNIQYF.

This clone was picked up one time. The chain recombines TRBV2 with TRBJ2-3; 10 positions match TRBD1. This CDR3 comprises 14 residues. The V and J ends lost 5 bases and 4 bases, in that order; junction bases with no gene match: 3. The germline V gene encodes CDR1 SNHLY and CDR2 FYNNEI. CDR3 sequence: CASSPGQGSDTQYF. Here the CDR3 DNA reads TGTGCCAGCAGTCCGGGACAGGGGTCAGATACGCAGTATTTT.

This sequence joins TRBV6-6 and TRBJ2-7; weak D call: TRBD1 (6 bases). Per germline, CDR1 MNHNY and CDR2 SVGAGI (reference sequence). V was shortened by 2 bases and J by 2 bases, with 13 bases between the two germline ends. The CDR3 is 15 residues long. The DNA for the CDR3 is TGTGCCAGCAGTTACGGACAGCCCAGACCCTACGAGCAGTACTTC. It codes for CASSYGQPRPYEQYF.